This T cell receptor (beta chain) is drawn from a study of T cells after yellow fever vaccination. Study details: The fractions with low cell numbers were processed using SMART-Seq v4 Ultra Low Input.

TCRdb redid the calling of the 5' RACE reads with MiXCR, one entry per CDR3 protein. This sample yields roughly 400,000 distinct CDR3 sequences, of which 18% are seen a single time; roughly a sixth belongs to the top ten. This CDR3 has 17 residues. The germline CDR1 and CDR2 sequences are DFQATT and SNEGSKA (reference sequence). V dropped 4 bases and J dropped 0 bases, with 20 bases sitting between them. The V call is TRBV20-1, the J call TRBJ2-3; D possibly corresponds to TRBD2 (7 bases). The sample consisted of PBMCs, taken before the yellow fever booster vaccination. This receptor was identified in a man between 18 and 35 years old who received the YFV17D yellow fever vaccine. CDR3 loop: CSATWGGGGPSTDTQYF. CDR3 DNA sequence: TGCAGTGCTACCTGGGGGGGCGGGGGCCCCAGCACAGATACGCAGTATTTT.